This T cell receptor beta chain was sequenced during a study of blood T cell repertoires in COVID-19. The CDR3 is made up of 14 amino acids. Germline CDR1 is MNHEY and CDR2 is SVGAGI. Germline trimming cut 6 bases from V and 15 bases from J; bases unmatched to any gene: 11. The method was immunoSEQ multiplex PCR; TCRdb's version includes in-frame clones alone and lacks a portion of them. The table includes around 310,000 clones, about 93% detected once. The origin of this receptor is a woman between 25 and 40 years old with COVID-19, enrolled during active disease. The rearrangement joins TRBV6-5 to TRBJ2-1; 13 bases are shared with TRBD2. Input material: peripheral blood. As DNA, the CDR3 is TGTGCCAGCAGGCAAGCCGGACTAGCGGGAGAATGGTTCTTC. Translating it yields CASRQAGLAGEWFF.